Below, one T cell receptor (beta chain) is given with its context. Antigen unknown. CDR3 length: 13 amino acids. V was shortened by 2 bases and J by 5 bases, with 9 bases between the two germline ends. From germline, CDR1 is MNHNY and CDR2 SVGAGI (reference sequence). The sample originates from a study of Ad26.COV2.S vaccination and SARS-CoV-2 variants. Study-level information: Ad26.COV2.S given intramuscularly, once or twice 56 days apart. Broader study findings: Reported post-vaccination CD8+ and CD4+ T cell responses to spike showed substantial breadth.

Treatment here: around 19 received Ad26.COV2.S at low or high dose, single or two shots; five or six received placebo; per-sample allocation not given. Sampling happened 63 days after the first vaccine or placebo injection. Assay: immunoSEQ multiplex PCR; the TCRdb copy retains only in-frame clones and omits some. The sample carries 440,000 or so clones, 70% to 90% recorded once. The chain combines TRBV6-6 with TRBJ1-2; D gene uncertain. The receptor was isolated from a person between 18 and 65 years old who received the Ad26.COV2.S COVID-19 vaccine or a placebo. The specimen was peripheral blood, collected in a trial of Ad26.COV2.S vaccine versus placebo. The CDR3: CASSYNSAYGYTF. CDR3 nucleotide sequence: TGTGCCAGCAGTTACAACAGTGCGTATGGCTACACCTTC.